This T cell receptor (beta chain) was recorded in a study of T-cell reconstitution after alpha-beta-depleted transplantation in children. This clonotype showed up just a few times. As it was prepared, the TCRbeta library received unique molecular identifiers. In TCRdb, the PCR reads were re-called with MiXCR into one record per CDR3 protein. The data show roughly 590,000 distinct CDR3 sequences, 15% to 20% seen once. With 5 bases clipped from V and 4 bases from J, the junction kept 17 bases outside the gene matches. Germline CDR1 reads SGHAT; CDR2 reads FQNNGV. The CDR3 consists of 18 residues. This specimen was PBMCs from the stem cell graft donor, taken from the stem cell graft. The chain has TRBV11-2 and TRBJ1-2, with TRBD1 matching 9 bases. The sequence was obtained from a human donor who donated a stem cell graft to a child with acute myeloid leukemia. CDR3 DNA sequence: TGTGCCAGCAGCCTCCACAGACAGGGGGTCTCTTCCCGCTATGGCTACACCTTC. Translation gives CASSLHRQGVSSRYGYTF.